This entry lists 2 T cell receptor beta chains sequenced from one sample in a study of STAT3 mutations in large granular lymphocyte leukemia. Points from the study as a whole: Every T-cell large granular lymphocyte leukemia patient had at least one immunodominant TCR beta clonotype.

These receptors are not linked to any known antigen. Here immunoSEQ multiplex PCR was the method, and the copy in TCRdb shows in-frame clones only, minus some. The sample holds about 2,100 clones; over 20% are singletons and the top ten take roughly 70%. Sequenced: peripheral blood mononuclear cells. These receptors were collected from a man between 60 and 75 years old with T-cell large granular lymphocyte leukemia. Some clones in this sample may be carry-over from other donors' samples.

The rearrangement links TRBV4-1 to TRBJ1-2; 7 bases align to TRBD1. Germline values: CDR1 MGHRA, CDR2 YSYEKL. V gave up 2 bases and J gave up 2 bases; unmatched junction bases: 5. This CDR3 has 15 residues. CDR3 sequence (DNA): TGCGCCAGCAGCCAAACAGGGGCGGTCAACTATGGCTACACCTTC. This codes for CASSQTGAVNYGYTF.

This clone occurred a few times. The chain joins TRBV11-3 to TRBJ1-2; D ambiguous. CDR1 and CDR2 from the germline V gene are SGHNT and YENEEA. Trimming removed 5 bases from V and 7 bases from J, with 14 bases in between. The CDR3 spans 13 residues. The chain's CDR3 is CASSQSQDGGYTF. The CDR3 nucleotides read TGTGCCAGCAGCCAATCCCAGGACGGTGGCTACACCTTC.